These T cell receptor beta chains were read from a single sample in a study of shared clonotypes between healthy human individuals. Some clones are missing from TCRdb's copy, which holds only in-frame ones; the method was immunoSEQ multiplex PCR. The sample consists of over 750,000 clones, approximately 96% of them appearing once. Sample: naive CD8+ T cells sorted from blood. The receptors come from a man aged 25 to 45 in good health. Each CDR3 is given with its conserved first and last residue. Each record gives: clone size, D gene, J gene, V gene, CDR3 protein, CDR3 DNA. D genes are given only for firm matches. A row's size may be missing; if present it is once, few, many or a size class.

NA | TRBD1 | TRBJ2-5 | TRBV18 | CASSPGQLQETQYF | TGTGCCAGCTCACCGGGACAGCTTCAAGAGACCCAGTACTTC
NA | NA | TRBJ1-2 | TRBV10-2 | CASSRFLSSGFTKGRLDHGYTF | TGCGCCAGCAGTCGTTTCCTTTCTTCGGGTTTCACCAAGGGACGGCTGGACCATGGCTACACCTTC
once | TRBD2 | TRBJ2-1 | TRBV28 | CASRTGTSRPGEQFF | TGTGCCAGCAGGACCGGGACTAGTCGGCCAGGTGAGCAGTTCTTC
NA | NA | TRBJ1-3 | TRBV7-9 | CASSLYGSSGNTIYF | TGTGCCAGCAGCTTATACGGCAGCTCTGGAAACACCATATATTTT
NA | NA | TRBJ2-4 | TRBV7-9 | CASSGERDGYIQYF | TGTGCCAGCAGCGGTGAGAGGGATGGGTACATTCAGTACTTC
once | NA | TRBJ2-7 | TRBV7-9 | CASSYGTRDPRSYEQYF | TGTGCCAGCAGCTACGGGACGAGGGACCCACGCTCCTACGAGCAGTACTTC
NA | NA | TRBJ2-7 | TRBV6-5 | CASSYTGTNTYEQYF | TGTGCCAGCAGTTACACCGGGACAAACACCTACGAGCAGTACTTC
once | NA | TRBJ2-5 | TRBV27 | CASSSLGAQETQYF | TGTGCCAGCAGTTCTCTGGGGGCCCAAGAGACCCAGTACTTC
few | NA | TRBJ1-2 | TRBV6-5 | CASWDTSNYGYTF | TGTGCCAGTTGGGACACGTCTAACTATGGCTACACCTTC
NA | NA | TRBJ1-2 | TRBV6-1 | CASDYGYTF | TGTGCCAGCGATTATGGCTACACCTTC
NA | TRBD2 | TRBJ2-3 | TRBV28 | CASGLAGGTDTQYF | TGTGCCAGCGGACTAGCGGGAGGGACAGATACGCAGTATTTT
NA | NA | TRBJ1-1 | TRBV29-1 | CSVLGLLDDMNTEAFF | TGCAGCGTACTGGGGCTCTTGGATGATATGAACACTGAAGCTTTCTTT
NA | TRBD1 | TRBJ1-3 | TRBV7-9 | CASSRGQGEWSGNTIYF | TGTGCCAGCAGCCGGGGACAGGGAGAATGGTCTGGAAACACCATATATTTT
NA | TRBD1 | TRBJ2-5 | TRBV5-1 | CASSRQGSRETQYF | TGCGCCAGCAGCAGACAGGGGTCACGAGAGACCCAGTACTTC
once | NA | TRBJ2-7 | TRBV7-9 | CASSLYPGLKYF | TGTGCCAGCAGCTTATATCCGGGACTCAAGTACTTC
NA | TRBD1 | TRBJ2-7 | TRBV5-1 | CASSLGGQTGLYEQYF | TGCGCCAGCAGCTTGGGGGGACAGACAGGTCTCTACGAGCAGTACTTC
NA | NA | TRBJ1-1 | TRBV6-1 | CASSDHPRGDTEAFF | TGTGCCAGCAGTGACCACCCGAGGGGTGACACTGAAGCTTTCTTT
NA | NA | TRBJ1-1 | TRBV11-2 | CASSLDAWGHRSSTEAFF | TGTGCCAGCAGCTTAGATGCCTGGGGACACCGGTCGTCCACTGAAGCTTTCTTT
NA | NA | TRBJ1-3 | TRBV15 | CATSRARDGGNTIYF | TGTGCCACCAGCCGGGCTCGGGACGGAGGAAACACCATATATTTT
NA | TRBD2 | TRBJ2-7 | TRBV30 | CAWSLAGGLDEQYF | TGTGCCTGGAGTTTAGCGGGAGGACTAGACGAGCAGTACTTC
NA | NA | TRBJ2-7 | TRBV2 | CASSERQGLVREQYF | TGTGCCAGCAGTGAAAGGCAGGGACTCGTCCGCGAGCAGTACTTC
NA | TRBD1 | TRBJ1-1 | TRBV27 | CASSLEQGATAEAFF | TGTGCCAGCAGTTTGGAGCAGGGGGCCACAGCTGAAGCTTTCTTT
NA | NA | TRBJ1-3 | TRBV5-1 | CASSFDPGSGNTIYF | TGCGCCAGCAGCTTCGACCCCGGCTCTGGAAACACCATATATTTT
few | NA | TRBJ1-2 | TRBV5-1 | CASSTTSGYDGYTF | TGCGCCAGCAGCACCACGTCTGGTTACGATGGCTACACCTTC
NA | NA | TRBJ2-1 | TRBV6-5 | CASSYVGNNEQFF | TGTGCCAGCAGTTACGTGGGAAACAATGAGCAGTTCTTC
NA | NA | TRBJ2-1 | TRBV7-7 | CASSFTEYNEQFF | TGTGCCAGCAGCTTTACAGAGTACAATGAGCAGTTCTTC
NA | NA | TRBJ2-3 | TRBV19 | CASSIVDSDTQYF | TGTGCCAGTAGTATAGTCGACAGCGATACGCAGTATTTT
NA | NA | TRBJ1-4 | TRBV13 | CASSLGQGTLFF | TGTGCCAGCAGCTTAGGGCAGGGGACACTGTTTTTT
few | TRBD1 | TRBJ1-2 | TRBV6-5 | CASSPTGVGYTF | TGTGCCAGCAGTCCGACAGGGGTCGGCTACACCTTC
NA | NA | TRBJ2-7 | TRBV11-2 | CASSLVSGTYEQYF | TGTGCCAGCAGCTTAGTGTCGGGAACCTACGAGCAGTACTTC